This TCR beta chain was documented in a study of blood T cell repertoires in COVID-19. Looking at the study overall: The study drew acute and convalescent COVID-19 samples from the United States, Italy and Spain.

While infection was still active, Seattle patients were enrolled and then followed longitudinally. The CDR3 runs to 15 residues. Trimming shortened V by 0 bases and J by 1 base, and 9 bases separated the two germline ends. Germline CDR1 is SGHTA and CDR2 is FQGTGA. This table comes from immunoSEQ multiplex PCR, and its TCRdb copy is limited to in-frame clones, with some not included. The sample lists 200,000 to 250,000 clones; 75% to 85% were seen once. The chain links TRBV7-3 to TRBJ1-1; D unresolved. This sequence originates from a woman aged 80 or over with COVID-19, enrolled during active disease. The sequenced material came from peripheral blood. The CDR3 sequence is CASSLTASRNTEAFF. Written as DNA, the CDR3 is TGTGCCAGCAGCTTAACGGCTTCCAGGAACACTGAAGCTTTCTTT.